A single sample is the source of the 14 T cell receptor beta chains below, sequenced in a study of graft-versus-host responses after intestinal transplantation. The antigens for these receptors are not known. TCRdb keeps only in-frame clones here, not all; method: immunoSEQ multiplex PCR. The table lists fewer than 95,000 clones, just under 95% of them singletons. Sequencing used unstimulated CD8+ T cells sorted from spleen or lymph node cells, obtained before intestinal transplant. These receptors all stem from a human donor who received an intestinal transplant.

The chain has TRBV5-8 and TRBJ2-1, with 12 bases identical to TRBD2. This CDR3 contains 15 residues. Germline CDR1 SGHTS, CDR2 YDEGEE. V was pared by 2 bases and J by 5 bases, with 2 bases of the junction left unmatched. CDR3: CASSFGTSGHNEQFF. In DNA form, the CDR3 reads TGTGCCAGCAGCTTCGGGACTAGCGGGCACAATGAGCAGTTCTTC.

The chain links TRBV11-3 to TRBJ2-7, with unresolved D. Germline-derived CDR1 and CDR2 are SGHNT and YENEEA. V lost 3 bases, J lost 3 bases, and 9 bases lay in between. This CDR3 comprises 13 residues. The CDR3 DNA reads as TGTGCCAGCAGCTTTGGCAAAATCTACGAGCAGTACTTC. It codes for CASSFGKIYEQYF.

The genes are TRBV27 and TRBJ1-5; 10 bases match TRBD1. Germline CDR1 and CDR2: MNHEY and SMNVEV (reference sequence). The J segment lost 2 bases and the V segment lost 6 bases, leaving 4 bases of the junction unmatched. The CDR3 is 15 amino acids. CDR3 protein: CASSLGTGGNQPQHF. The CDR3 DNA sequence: TGTGCCAGCAGCTTAGGGACAGGGGGCAATCAGCCCCAGCATTTT.

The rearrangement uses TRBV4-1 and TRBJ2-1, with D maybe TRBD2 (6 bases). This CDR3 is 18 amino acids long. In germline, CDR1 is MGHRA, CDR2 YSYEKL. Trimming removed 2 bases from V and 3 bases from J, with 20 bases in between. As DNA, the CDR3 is TGCGCCAGCAGCCAAAGCTTCTCTGCTGGGGGGATCTACAATGAGCAGTTCTTC. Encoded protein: CASSQSFSAGGIYNEQFF.

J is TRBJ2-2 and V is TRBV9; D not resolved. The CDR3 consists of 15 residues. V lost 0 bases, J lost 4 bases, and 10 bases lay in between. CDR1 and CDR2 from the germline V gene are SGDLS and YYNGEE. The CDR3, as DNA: TGTGCCAGCAGCGTAGGTTCTATCGGCACCGGGGAGCTGTTTTTT. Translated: CASSVGSIGTGELFF.

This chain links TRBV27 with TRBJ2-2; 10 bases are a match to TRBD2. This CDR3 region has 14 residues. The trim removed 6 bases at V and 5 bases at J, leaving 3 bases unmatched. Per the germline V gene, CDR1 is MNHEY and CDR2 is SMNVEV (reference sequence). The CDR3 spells CASRWTSGTGELFF. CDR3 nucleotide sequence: TGTGCCAGCAGGTGGACTAGCGGTACCGGGGAGCTGTTTTTT.

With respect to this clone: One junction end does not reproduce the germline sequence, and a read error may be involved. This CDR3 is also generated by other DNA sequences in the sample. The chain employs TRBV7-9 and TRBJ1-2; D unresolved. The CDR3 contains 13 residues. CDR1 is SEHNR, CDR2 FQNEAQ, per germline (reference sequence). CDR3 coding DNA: TGCGCCAGCAGCCTTGGAGGGCCTGAGGGCTACACCTTC. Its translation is CASSLGGPEGYTF. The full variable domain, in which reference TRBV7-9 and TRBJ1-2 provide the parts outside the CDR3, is DTGVSQNPRHKITKRGQNVTFRCDPISEHNRLYWYRQTLGQGPEFLTYFQNEAQLEKSRLLSDRFSAERPKGSFSTLEIQRTEQGDSAMYLCASSLGGPEGYTFGSGTRLTVV.

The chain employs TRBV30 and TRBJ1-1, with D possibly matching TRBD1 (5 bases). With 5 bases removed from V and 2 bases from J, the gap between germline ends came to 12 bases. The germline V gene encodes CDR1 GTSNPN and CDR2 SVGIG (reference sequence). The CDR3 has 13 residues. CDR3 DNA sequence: TGTGCCTGGGATCAGGGAATCAACACTGAAGCTTTCTTT. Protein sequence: CAWDQGINTEAFF.

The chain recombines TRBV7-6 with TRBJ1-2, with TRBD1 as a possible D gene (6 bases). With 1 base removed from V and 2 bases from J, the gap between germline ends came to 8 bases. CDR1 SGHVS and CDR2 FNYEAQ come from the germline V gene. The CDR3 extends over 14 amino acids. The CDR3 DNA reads TGTGCCAGCAGCTTAGAGGGGGGGAACTATGGCTACACCTTC. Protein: CASSLEGGNYGYTF.

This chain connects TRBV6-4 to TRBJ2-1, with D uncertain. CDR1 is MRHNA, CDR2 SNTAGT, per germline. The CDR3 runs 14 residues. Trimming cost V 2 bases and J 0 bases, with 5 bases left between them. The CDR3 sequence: CASSDGGSYNEQFF. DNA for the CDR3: TGTGCCAGCAGTGACGGCGGCTCCTACAATGAGCAGTTCTTC.

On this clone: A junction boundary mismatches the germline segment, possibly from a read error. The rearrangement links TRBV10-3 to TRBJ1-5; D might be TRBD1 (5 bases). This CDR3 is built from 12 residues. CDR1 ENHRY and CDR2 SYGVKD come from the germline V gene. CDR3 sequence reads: CAISDSDQPRHF. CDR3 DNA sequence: TGTGCCATCAGCGACAGTGATCAGCCCCGGCATTTT.

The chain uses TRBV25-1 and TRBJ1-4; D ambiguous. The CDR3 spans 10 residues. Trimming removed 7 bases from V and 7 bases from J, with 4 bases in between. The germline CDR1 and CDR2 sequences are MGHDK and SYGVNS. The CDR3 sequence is CASMREKLFF. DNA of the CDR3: TGTGCCAGCATGCGTGAAAAACTGTTTTTT.

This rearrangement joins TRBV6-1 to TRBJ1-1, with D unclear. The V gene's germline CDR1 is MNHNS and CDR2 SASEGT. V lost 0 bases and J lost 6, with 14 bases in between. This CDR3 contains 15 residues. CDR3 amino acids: CASSEAQRGKAEAFF. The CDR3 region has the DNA TGTGCCAGCAGTGAAGCGCAGAGAGGGAAGGCTGAAGCTTTCTTT.

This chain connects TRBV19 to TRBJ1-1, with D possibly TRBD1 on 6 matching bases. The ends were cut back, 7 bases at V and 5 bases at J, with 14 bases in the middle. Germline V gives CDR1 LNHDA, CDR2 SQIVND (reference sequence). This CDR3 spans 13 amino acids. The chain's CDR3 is CASNIRGGTEAFF. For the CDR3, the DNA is TGTGCCAGTAATATCAGGGGTGGGACTGAAGCTTTCTTT.